Listed below are T cell receptor beta chains from one sample, sequenced in a study of regulatory T cells in long-lasting Graves disease. TCRdb passed the multiplex PCR reads through MiXCR, listing each CDR3 protein once. The sample contains 530,000 or so distinct CDR3 sequences, around 16% of which appear only once. This same sample was also part of a study on T cells in Graves' hyperthyroidism and ophthalmopathy.

Specimen: peripheral blood mononuclear cells (PBMCs), collected at new diagnosis, from a patient treated with antithyroid drugs. The source of these receptors is a man between 18 and 35 years old with Graves disease. Each CDR3 is given with its conserved first and last residue. Fields, in order: V gene, clone size, D gene, J gene, CDR3 DNA, CDR3 protein. A D gene is named only where the DNA matches it firmly. Size is omitted from some rows. Given values are once, few, many or a class for expanded clones.

>TRBV20-1|.|.|TRBJ2-3
TGCAGTGCTAGAGATCGGGATCTGAGTAGCACAGATACGCAGTATTTT
CSARDRDLSSTDTQYF
>TRBV7-9|.|TRBD1|TRBJ2-5
TGTGCCAGCAGCCCAGTCGGGGACAGGCAAGAGACCCAGTACTTC
CASSPVGDRQETQYF
>TRBV2|many|.|TRBJ1-1
TGTGCCAGCAGTAACAGGGTACGGGGGACTGAAGCTTTCTTT
CASSNRVRGTEAFF
>TRBV5-1|.|TRBD1|TRBJ2-7
TGCGCCAGCAGCGGGGACAGGCCGGGATACGAGCAGTACTTC
CASSGDRPGYEQYF
>TRBV11-2|many|.|TRBJ2-1
TGTGCCAGCAGCTTAGGTTCCAATGAGCAGTTCTTC
CASSLGSNEQFF
>TRBV28|.|.|TRBJ2-5
TGTGCCAGCAGCCGAAGTTCAGAGGCCCAGTACTTC
CASSRSSEAQYF
>TRBV7-2|few|TRBD2|TRBJ2-1
TGTGCCAGCAGCTTAGCACTAGCGGGAGACGAGCAGTTCTTC
CASSLALAGDEQFF
>TRBV6-2/TRBV6-3|many|.|TRBJ1-4
TGTGCCAGCAGTCCCCGGGCGCTGCCTAATGAAAAACTGTTTTTT
CASSPRALPNEKLFF
>TRBV9|.|.|TRBJ2-5
TGTGCCAGCAGCGTAGAATCGTGGGCGGAGACCCAGTACTTC
CASSVESWAETQYF
>TRBV6-5|many|.|TRBJ1-1
TGTGCCAGCAGTTACGGCGCCGGCAACACTGAAGCTTTCTTT
CASSYGAGNTEAFF
>TRBV18|few|TRBD2|TRBJ2-3
TGTGCCAGCTCACCCCCCGGGACTAGCGGTACCACAGATACGCAGTATTTT
CASSPPGTSGTTDTQYF
>TRBV12-3/TRBV12-4|many|.|TRBJ2-3
TGTGCCAGCAGTCAGGTTAGCACAGATACGCAGTATTTT
CASSQVSTDTQYF
>TRBV3-1|many|TRBD1|TRBJ2-5
TGTGCCAGTTCACAGGGGGAGACCCAGTACTTC
CASSQGETQYF
>TRBV12-3/TRBV12-4|many|TRBD1|TRBJ2-7
TGTGCCAGCAGTTTTCGACAGGGGGCATTCTCCGAGCAGTACTTC
CASSFRQGAFSEQYF
>TRBV3-1|many|.|TRBJ1-1
TGTGCCAGCAGCACTATCACAGGTACCACTGAAGCTTTCTTT
CASSTITGTTEAFF
>TRBV9|.|TRBD1|TRBJ2-5
TGTGCCAGCAGCGTAGGGACAGGGGCCCAGATGGGCCAAGAGACCCAGTACTTC
CASSVGTGAQMGQETQYF
>TRBV19|many|TRBD2|TRBJ2-1
TGTGCCAGTAGTATGGCGGGAGCGTTAGATGAGCAGTTCTTC
CASSMAGALDEQFF
>TRBV3-1|.|.|TRBJ2-5
TGTGCCAGCAGCCAAGACGAGGCACGGCCCCAAGAGACCCAGTACTTC
CASSQDEARPQETQYF
>TRBV20-1|many|TRBD2|TRBJ2-1
TGCAGTGCTCATTTAGCGGGAGAGCGTGTTGAGCAGTTCTTC
CSAHLAGERVEQFF
>TRBV3-1|many|TRBD2|TRBJ2-7
TGTGCCAGCAGCCAAGTAGGCGGGAGGAGAACTTCGCAGCAGTACTTC
CASSQVGGRRTSQQYF
>TRBV13|many|TRBD1|TRBJ2-5
TGTGCCAGCAGCTCGCCTGGTCGGGACAGGGGAGGAGAGACCCAGTACTTC
CASSSPGRDRGGETQYF
>TRBV29-1|many|.|TRBJ1-1
TGCAGCGTCGGGACCGCTGTGAACACTGAAGCTTTCTTT
CSVGTAVNTEAFF
>TRBV20-1|.|.|TRBJ1-5
TGCAGTGCTGGCGGAGGGGGGAATAGCAATCAGCCCCAGCATTTT
CSAGGGGNSNQPQHF
>TRBV18|.|.|TRBJ2-7
TGTGCCAGCTCACCAGAGGGGGGGCTTGGGAAGTACGAGCAGTACTTC
CASSPEGGLGKYEQYF
>TRBV2|few|TRBD2|TRBJ2-7
TGTGCCAGCAGTGAATCAGTCTCCGGAGCGGGATCTTACTACGAGCAGTACTTC
CASSESVSGAGSYYEQYF
>TRBV11-2|.|.|TRBJ2-7
TGTGCCAGCAGCGGAGGGGCGGAGGAGGTGTACGAGCAGTACTTC
CASSGGAEEVYEQYF
>TRBV12-3/TRBV12-4|few|.|TRBJ1-6
TGTGCCAGCAGTGCAGGTTCACCCCTCCACTTT
CASSAGSPLHF
>TRBV7-6|.|.|TRBJ2-1
TGTGCCAGTGAGAAGGCAGAGGCCTACAATGAGCAGTTCTTC
CASEKAEAYNEQFF
>TRBV10-3|few|.|TRBJ2-7
TGTGCCATCAGTGAGGAGGCTTTGGGGGGCTGGTACGAGCAGTACTTC
CAISEEALGGWYEQYF
>TRBV29-1|.|TRBD1|TRBJ2-7
TGCAGCGTTGAGACCGGGACAGGGTGGGACCCGGAAACCTACGAGCAGTACTTC
CSVETGTGWDPETYEQYF
>TRBV4-1|.|.|TRBJ2-7
TGCGCCAGCAGCCAAGCTACCCGGGACTACGAGCAGTACTTC
CASSQATRDYEQYF
>TRBV2|few|.|TRBJ2-2
TGTGCCAGCAGTGAAACCTCGCGGATTGGAACCGGGGAGCTGTTTTTT
CASSETSRIGTGELFF
>TRBV12-3/TRBV12-4|many|TRBD2|TRBJ2-1
TGTGCCAGCAGTGGCCCACTAGCGGGAGTTTACAATGAGCAGTTCTTC
CASSGPLAGVYNEQFF
>TRBV12-3/TRBV12-4|.|.|TRBJ1-1
TGTGCCAGCAGCCCCGCCGGGGGGAGTAAAGCTTTCTTT
CASSPAGGSKAFF
>TRBV12-3/TRBV12-4|few|TRBD1|TRBJ1-5
TGTGCCAGCAAGACAGGGGCGGGTCAGCCCCAGCATTTT
CASKTGAGQPQHF
>TRBV12-3/TRBV12-4|few|.|TRBJ2-7
TGTGCCAGCAGCCACGGGAGCTCCTACGAGCAGTACTTC
CASSHGSSYEQYF
>TRBV19|.|.|TRBJ1-1
TGTGCCAGTAGTATAGAGGGAGTGAACACTGAAGCTTTCTTT
CASSIEGVNTEAFF
>TRBV7-9|many|.|TRBJ1-1
TGTGCCAGCAGGTTAGACAGGTCCGTGGCCACTGAAGCTTTCTTT
CASRLDRSVATEAFF
>TRBV5-6|.|TRBD1|TRBJ2-7
TGTGCCAGCAGCTTAAGCCCGGGACAGGGGCCTCACGAGCAGTACTTC
CASSLSPGQGPHEQYF
>TRBV14|.|TRBD2|TRBJ2-1
TGTGCCAGCAGCCAAGTACCAGCGGGGTACAATGAGCAGTTCTTC
CASSQVPAGYNEQFF
>TRBV15|many|TRBD2|TRBJ2-3
TGTGCCACCAGCAGAGGAATCGTGGGAGGGAGCACAGATACGCAGTATTTT
CATSRGIVGGSTDTQYF
>TRBV7-9|.|.|TRBJ1-5
TGTGCCAGCAGCCAATTAAGAGACAATCAGCCCCAGCATTTT
CASSQLRDNQPQHF
>TRBV7-3|.|TRBD2|TRBJ2-1
TGTGCCAGCAGCTTAAGCGGGAGCGGCTATGAGCAGTTCTTC
CASSLSGSGYEQFF
>TRBV7-9|many|TRBD2|TRBJ2-1
TGTGCCAGCAGCCCTGGGACTAGCGGGAGGCACGGCGATGAGCAGTTCTTC
CASSPGTSGRHGDEQFF
>TRBV28|many|.|TRBJ2-3
TGTGCCAGCAGTTTACCTCAGGGGAGCACAGATACGCAGTATTTT
CASSLPQGSTDTQYF
>TRBV11-2|.|.|TRBJ2-1
TGTGCCAGCAGCTTATTAGTAGCGGCCTCCTACAATGAGCAGTTCTTC
CASSLLVAASYNEQFF
>TRBV30|.|.|TRBJ2-7
TGTGCCTGGAGTTGGCGGGGAATGGGGTACGAGCAGTACTTC
CAWSWRGMGYEQYF
>TRBV10-2|.|.|TRBJ1-2
TGCGCCAGCAGTGAGAATCCAGGGCTCTATGGCTACACCTTC
CASSENPGLYGYTF
>TRBV5-4|.|.|TRBJ1-4
TGTGCCAGCAGCTTGACCCAAGGGGAGGGTGAAAAACTGTTTTTT
CASSLTQGEGEKLFF
>TRBV6-1|.|.|TRBJ1-2
TGTGCCAGCAGCGACCCGGGGTACGGCTACACCTTC
CASSDPGYGYTF
>TRBV5-4|many|TRBD1|TRBJ1-1
TGTGCCAGCACCGACAGGGTGAACACTGAAGCTTTCTTT
CASTDRVNTEAFF
>TRBV7-8|.|TRBD1|TRBJ1-2
TGTGCCAGCAGCTACGGAACAGGGGAATTTTATGGCTACACCTTC
CASSYGTGEFYGYTF
>TRBV10-1|many|.|TRBJ2-1
TGCGCCAACCAGAGACGGGACTACAATGAGCAGTTCTTC
CANQRRDYNEQFF
>TRBV27|many|.|TRBJ2-7
TGTGCCAGCAGTTCTTTTAACGAGCAGTACTTC
CASSSFNEQYF
>TRBV19|few|.|TRBJ2-7
TGTGCCAGTAGTATAGTTTCCGGGGGGCACTCCTACGAGCAGTACTTC
CASSIVSGGHSYEQYF